A selection of T cell receptor beta chains follows, all from one sample in a study of blood T cell repertoires in COVID-19. Measured with immunoSEQ multiplex PCR; TCRdb has only the in-frame clones, and not every one. This table has about 65,000 clones, about 92% appearing once. Sequencing was carried out using peripheral blood. These receptors all come from a man aged 60-69 years with acute or convalescent COVID-19. Each CDR3 is given with its conserved first and last residue. The D gene is left open where the match is weak. Clone size appears in some rows only: once, few, many, or a class for an expanded clone.

TRBD1	TRBV30	few	TRBJ1-2	CAWRKGTEFNYGYTF	TGTGCCTGGAGAAAAGGGACAGAATTTAACTATGGCTACACCTTC
NA	TRBV19	few	TRBJ1-2	CASSRSFRDSGKNYGYTF	TGTGCCAGTAGTCGAAGTTTCCGCGACAGTGGAAAAAACTATGGCTACACCTTC
TRBD1	TRBV11-2	NA	TRBJ2-2	CASSRGQLNTGELFF	TGTGCCAGCAGCCGGGGACAGCTGAACACCGGGGAGCTGTTTTTT
TRBD1	TRBV19	NA	TRBJ2-1	CASRRQGAEYNEQFF	TGTGCCAGTAGACGACAGGGGGCGGAATACAATGAGCAGTTCTTC
NA	TRBV14	NA	TRBJ1-2	CASSQIQGNYGYTF	TGTGCCAGCAGCCAAATACAGGGAAACTATGGCTACACCTTC
NA	TRBV18	NA	TRBJ1-1	CASSPVGESTEAFF	TGTGCCAGCTCACCCGTAGGGGAAAGCACTGAAGCTTTCTTT
NA	TRBV6-5	few	TRBJ1-5	CASTRNRASNQPQHF	TGTGCCAGCACCAGAAACAGAGCAAGCAATCAGCCCCAGCATTTT
NA	TRBV5-4	NA	TRBJ2-3	CASSLEAGVSTDTQYF	TGTGCCAGCAGCTTGGAAGCAGGGGTGAGCACAGATACGCAGTATTTT
TRBD1	TRBV2	NA	TRBJ1-4	CASIFRGQWVF	TGTGCCAGCATATTCAGGGGACAGTGGGTTTTT
NA	TRBV4-2	few	TRBJ1-5	CASSQAQDIDQPQHF	TGTGCCAGCAGCCAAGCCCAGGATATCGATCAGCCCCAGCATTTT
TRBD1	TRBV12-5	NA	TRBJ1-1	CASGLRLPQVGTGEGNTEAFF	TGTGCTAGTGGTTTGCGTCTCCCCCAAGTGGGGACAGGGGAAGGGAACACTGAAGCTTTCTTT
NA	TRBV5-1	NA	TRBJ2-5	CASSLGEQGRETQYF	TGCGCCAGCAGCCTTGGGGAACAGGGGAGGGAGACCCAGTACTTC
TRBD2	TRBV18	NA	TRBJ2-3	CASSPGGDTQYF	TGTGCCAGCTCTCCGGGGGGGGATACGCAGTATTTT
TRBD1	TRBV18	few	TRBJ1-1	CASSLRQGTPLGSEAFF	TGTGCCAGCTCACTGAGACAGGGAACCCCTCTAGGTTCTGAAGCTTTCTTT
NA	TRBV21-1	NA	TRBJ2-1	CASSKPGSEKQFF	TGTGCCAGCAGCAAACCAGGGTCCGAAAAGCAGTTCTTC
TRBD2	TRBV7-9	few	TRBJ2-2	CASSLGQTSGVFYTGELFF	TGTGCCAGCAGCTTAGGCCAGACTAGCGGGGTATTTTACACCGGGGAGCTGTTTTTT
NA	TRBV5-1	NA	TRBJ1-4	CASSLAPGSGEKLFF	TGCGCCAGCAGCTTGGCCCCGGGGTCAGGTGAAAAACTGTTTTTT
NA	TRBV30	once	TRBJ1-5	CAWSLGNQPQHF	TGTGCCTGGAGTCTCGGCAATCAGCCCCAGCATTTT
TRBD1	TRBV11-1	NA	TRBJ1-1	CASSWTGGSGTEAFF	TGTGCCAGCAGCTGGACAGGGGGCTCGGGCACTGAAGCTTTCTTT
TRBD2	TRBV14	NA	TRBJ2-1	CASSQAAGGIYNEQFF	TGTGCCAGCAGCCAAGCTGCGGGGGGGATTTACAATGAGCAGTTCTTC
TRBD1	TRBV18	NA	TRBJ2-7	CASSSTGGYVHEQYF	TGTGCCAGCTCATCCACAGGGGGCTATGTCCACGAGCAGTACTTC
NA	TRBV15	NA	TRBJ2-7	CATTPGRAYEQYF	TGTGCCACCACCCCCGGGAGAGCCTACGAGCAGTACTTC
TRBD1	TRBV10-3	NA	TRBJ2-7	CAIRGQGYEQYF	TGTGCCATCAGAGGACAGGGATACGAGCAGTACTTC
NA	TRBV3-1/TRBV3-2	NA	TRBJ2-7	CASSFRQAIYEQYF	TGTGCCAGCAGCTTCCGACAGGCTATCTACGAGCAGTACTTC
NA	TRBV10-1	few	TRBJ1-5	CASSAGFNQPQHF	TGCGCCAGCAGTGCAGGGTTTAATCAGCCCCAGCATTTT
NA	TRBV6-6	NA	TRBJ1-5	CASSYARRYQPQHF	TGTGCCAGCAGTTACGCCCGGAGATATCAGCCCCAGCATTTT
NA	TRBV5-1	NA	TRBJ1-2	CASSRGANYGYTF	TGCGCCAGCTCCAGGGGAGCTAACTATGGCTACACCTTC
TRBD1	TRBV10-3	NA	TRBJ1-6	CAISDPGGGSPLHF	TGTGCCATCAGTGATCCAGGGGGAGGATCACCCCTCCACTTT
NA	TRBV24-1	NA	TRBJ1-2	CATSDSQGSYTF	TGTGCCACCAGTGACTCCCAGGGGAGCTACACCTTC
TRBD1	TRBV27	NA	TRBJ2-1	CASRDRAYNEQFF	TGTGCCAGCCGGGACAGGGCCTACAATGAGCAGTTCTTC
NA	TRBV5-1	once	TRBJ1-1	CASSRDIPGREGTEAFF	TGCGCCAGCAGCCGTGATATACCGGGTCGCGAGGGCACTGAAGCTTTCTTT
TRBD1	TRBV29-1	NA	TRBJ1-1	CSVKTGTFTEAFF	TGCAGCGTCAAGACAGGGACGTTCACTGAAGCTTTCTTT
NA	TRBV6-6	NA	TRBJ1-2	CASSYSSQGYGYTF	TGTGCCAGCAGTTACTCGAGTCAGGGCTATGGCTACACCTTC
NA	TRBV29-1	NA	TRBJ1-4	CSVGAANEKLFF	TGCAGCGTAGGGGCTGCTAATGAAAAACTGTTTTTT
TRBD1	TRBV4-2	NA	TRBJ1-5	CASSQDEVPGGSNQPQHF	TGTGCCAGCAGCCAAGATGAGGTCCCAGGGGGAAGCAATCAGCCCCAGCATTTT
NA	TRBV28	NA	TRBJ1-5	CASSFSTRGGGNQPQHF	TGTGCCAGCAGTTTTTCGACCAGAGGCGGAGGGAATCAGCCCCAGCATTTT
NA	TRBV6-2/TRBV6-3	NA	TRBJ1-2	CASSPGGRPGGYTF	TGTGCCAGCAGCCCCGGAGGCAGGCCCGGTGGCTACACCTTC
TRBD2	TRBV24-1	NA	TRBJ2-3	CATSDRTSGAQLTQYF	TGTGCCACCAGTGATCGGACTAGCGGGGCTCAATTAACGCAGTATTTT
NA	TRBV5-6	NA	TRBJ2-4	CASSLGRSLAKNIQYF	TGTGCCAGCAGCTTGGGTCGTAGTCTAGCCAAAAACATTCAGTACTTC
TRBD1	TRBV30	NA	TRBJ1-2	CAWSVTGQGTPRVLYGYTF	TGTGCCTGGAGTGTAACGGGACAGGGAACGCCACGGGTCCTCTATGGCTACACCTTC
NA	TRBV2	NA	TRBJ2-2	CASSKSPGGELFF	TGTGCCAGCAGTAAATCGCCCGGCGGGGAGCTGTTTTTT
NA	TRBV12-3/TRBV12-4	NA	TRBJ2-2	CASSSRGAGELFF	TGTGCCAGCAGTTCTCGGGGGGCAGGGGAGCTGTTTTTT
NA	TRBV18	NA	TRBJ2-7	CASSRTEGPYEQYF	TGTGCCAGCTCACGGACAGAAGGCCCCTACGAGCAGTACTTC
NA	TRBV7-2	NA	TRBJ1-5	CASSLGGGSNQPQHF	TGTGCCAGCAGCTTAGGCGGTGGAAGCAATCAGCCCCAGCATTTT
NA	TRBV7-2	NA	TRBJ2-2	CASSLEASNTGELFF	TGTGCCAGCAGCTTAGAAGCGTCGAACACCGGGGAGCTGTTTTTT
NA	TRBV12-3/TRBV12-4	NA	TRBJ2-1	CASSFEVYNEQFF	TGTGCCAGCAGTTTTGAGGTGTACAATGAGCAGTTCTTC
NA	TRBV11-2	NA	TRBJ2-7	CASSLAIPRDEQYF	TGTGCCAGCAGCTTAGCCATCCCGAGGGACGAGCAGTACTTC
NA	TRBV18	NA	TRBJ1-3	CASSPPIEGNTIYF	TGTGCCAGCTCACCACCCATCGAGGGAAACACCATATATTTT
NA	TRBV29-1	once	TRBJ1-3	CSALTTFTGSGNTIYF	TGCAGCGCCCTAACCACTTTTACAGGGTCTGGAAACACCATATATTTT
NA	TRBV14	NA	TRBJ1-1	CASSQKSRDTEAFF	TGTGCCAGCAGCCAAAAGAGCCGCGACACTGAAGCTTTCTTT
NA	TRBV4-1	NA	TRBJ1-1	CASSQDPRVFEAFF	TGCGCCAGCAGCCAAGACCCCAGGGTTTTTGAAGCTTTCTTT
TRBD1	TRBV2	NA	TRBJ1-2	CARQGAVNYGYTF	TGTGCCAGACAGGGGGCGGTGAACTATGGCTACACCTTC
NA	TRBV27	NA	TRBJ2-7	CASSARSGTNSYEQYF	TGTGCCAGCAGTGCACGATCCGGGACAAACTCCTACGAGCAGTACTTC